A single sample gave rise to the 30 T cell receptor beta chains below, sequenced in a study of cytomegalovirus exposure and HLA in healthy donors. The PCR employed 60 Vbeta primers together with 13 Jbeta primers. TCRdb's copy holds only in-frame clones and misses some; the assay was immunoSEQ multiplex PCR. Its table lists about 110,000 clones. The sequenced sample consisted of PBMCs. The origin of the receptors is a man in his forties or fifties in good health and CMV-seronegative.

Turning to this clone: The same CDR3 arises from other DNA sequences in this sample as well. The chain is built from TRBV9 and TRBJ1-1; TRBD1 matches at 8 bases. Germline loops: CDR1 SGDLS, CDR2 YYNGEE. V gave up 3 bases and J gave up 4 bases; unmatched junction bases: 5. The CDR3 totals 14 residues. The CDR3 is CASSAGQGGTEAFF. CDR3 nucleotide sequence: TGTGCCAGCAGCGCCGGACAGGGTGGCACTGAAGCTTTCTTT.

J is TRBJ1-1 and V is TRBV5-1; 7 bases are shared with TRBD1. Germline V gives CDR1 SGHRS, CDR2 YFSETQ. Trimming removed 4 bases from V and 4 bases from J; junction bases left unmatched: 4. The CDR3 runs to 13 residues. CDR3 sequence reads: CASSTPGGTEAFF. CDR3 sequence (DNA): TGCGCCAGCAGCACCCCAGGGGGCACTGAAGCTTTCTTT.

The rearrangement links TRBV5-1 to TRBJ1-4; no clear D gene. Germline V gene lookup returns CDR1 SGHRS and CDR2 YFSETQ. The CDR3 has 15 amino acids. Trimming removed 0 bases from V and 8 bases from J, with 14 bases in between. CDR3 nucleotide sequence: TGCGCCAGCAGCTTGGGTCCGGGGTCGGACGAAAAACTGTTTTTT. It specifies CASSLGPGSDEKLFF.

The chain couples TRBV6-1 to TRBJ1-2; TRBD1 matches 9 bases. CDR3 length: 15 amino acids. Germline V gene data show CDR1 as MNHNS and CDR2 as SASEGT. Germline trimming cut 3 bases from V and 6 bases from J; bases unmatched to any gene: 8. CDR3 in DNA: TGTGCCAGCAGTGAGGGACAGGGCCGAGGACATGGCTACACCTTC. Amino acid sequence: CASSEGQGRGHGYTF.

The rearrangement joins TRBV5-6 to TRBJ2-2, with 7 bases lining up with TRBD1. Germline V gives CDR1 SGHDT, CDR2 YYEEEE. Trimming at V came to 4 bases and at J to 0 bases, leaving 6 bases not matched to a gene. The length of the CDR3 is 16 residues. The DNA for the CDR3 is TGTGCCAGCAGCAATCGACAGGGCGCGAACACCGGGGAGCTGTTTTTT. Protein: CASSNRQGANTGELFF.

The chain couples TRBV7-3 to TRBJ2-2; 7 bases line up with TRBD2. With V trimmed by 5 bases and J by 4 bases, 4 bases remained unmatched. Germline assignment: CDR1 SGHTA and CDR2 FQGTGA. This CDR3 is built from 14 residues. The CDR3 nucleotides read TGTGCCAGCAGCCCCACGGGGGGCACCGGGGAGCTGTTTTTT. Translation: CASSPTGGTGELFF.

V usage is TRBV6-5 and J usage is TRBJ2-2, with 7 bases lining up with TRBD1. The CDR3 has 15 amino acids. J gave up 1 base and V 5 bases, and 4 bases lay outside the gene matches. The V gene's germline CDR1 is MNHEY and CDR2 SVGAGI. CDR3 in DNA: TGTGCCAGCAGTACCCGGGACAGGAACACCGGGGAGCTGTTTTTT. Encoded protein: CASSTRDRNTGELFF.

This chain connects TRBV4-3 to TRBJ1-3; D possibly corresponds to TRBD1 (5 bases). CDR1 and CDR2 (germline): LGHNA, YSLEER. Deletions cut 0 bases from V and 6 bases from J, with 6 bases between. The CDR3 loop spans 13 amino acids. The CDR3 DNA sequence: TGCGCCAGCAGCCAAGAGGGGCAAAACACCATATATTTT. Protein: CASSQEGQNTIYF.

The chain is built from TRBV6-6 and TRBJ1-5; no firm D call. Germline V gene sequence: CDR1 MNHNY, CDR2 SVGAGI (reference sequence). This CDR3 is 15 amino acids long. V gave up 5 bases and J gave up 0 bases, with 11 bases separating them. The CDR3 loop is CASSTGMNSNQPQHF. CDR3 nucleotides: TGTGCCAGCAGTACCGGGATGAATAGCAATCAGCCCCAGCATTTT.

V usage is TRBV7-9 and J usage is TRBJ2-7, with D possibly matching TRBD1 (5 bases). The V gene's germline CDR1 is SEHNR and CDR2 FQNEAQ (reference sequence). The CDR3 is 11 amino acids. V dropped 9 bases and J dropped 3 bases, with 9 bases sitting between them. The CDR3 region is CASSGIYEQYF. Here the CDR3 DNA reads TGTGCCAGTTCAGGGATCTACGAGCAGTACTTC.

This CDR3 is CASSAGQGTGANVLTF. The CDR3 region has the DNA TGTGCCAGCAGCGCGGGACAGGGGACTGGGGCCAACGTCCTGACTTTC. The chain is built from TRBV9 and TRBJ2-6; 10 bases line up with TRBD1. J lost 2 bases, V lost 3 bases, and 2 bases had no gene match. The germline gives CDR1 SGDLS, CDR2 YYNGEE. The CDR3 sequence is 16 residues long.

The gene calls are TRBV14 and TRBJ2-1; D is ambiguous. The length of the CDR3 is 14 residues. The ends were cut back, 1 base at V and 2 bases at J, with 6 bases in the middle. Germline-derived CDR1 and CDR2 are SGHDN and FVKESK. The CDR3, as DNA: TGTGCCAGCAGCCAAGCCGCGGCCTACAATGAGCAGTTCTTC. Protein: CASSQAAAYNEQFF.

The chain employs TRBV6-1 and TRBJ1-4, with 7 bases lining up with TRBD1. This CDR3 contains 14 residues. Germline CDR1 is MNHNS and CDR2 is SASEGT. The V segment lost 5 bases and the J segment 5 bases; nucleotides outside the gene matches: 5. CDR3 DNA: TGTGCCAGCAGTCGACAGGGAGCGAATGAAAAACTGTTTTTT. Translation gives CASSRQGANEKLFF.

The V and J genes are TRBV7-9 and TRBJ2-7; D gene unclear. The ends were cut back, 10 bases at V and 6 bases at J, with 16 bases in the middle. The CDR3 has 12 residues. Looked up from germline, CDR1 is SEHNR and CDR2 is FQNEAQ (reference sequence). The CDR3 DNA is TGTGCCATGGGCAATCTTAGTGTCGAGCAGTACTTC. Translated: CAMGNLSVEQYF.

The rearrangement uses TRBV7-3 and TRBJ1-2; 10 bases fit TRBD1. The CDR3 consists of 14 residues. J was trimmed by 4 bases and V by 5 bases; bases with no gene match: 4. The germline gives CDR1 SGHTA, CDR2 FQGTGA. The CDR3 DNA sequence: TGTGCCAGCAGCCCGACAGGGGGCTCCTATGGCTACACCTTC. It codes for CASSPTGGSYGYTF.

This chain links TRBV7-9 with TRBJ2-3; possible D gene TRBD1, 6 bases. The CDR3 is 16 residues long. The V end lost 5 bases, the J end lost 6 bases, and 21 bases lay between the germline ends. Per germline, CDR1 SEHNR and CDR2 FQNEAQ (reference sequence). CDR3 sequence: CASSPYGTTPSDTQYF. The CDR3 region has the DNA TGTGCCAGCAGCCCATACGGGACAACGCCGTCGGATACGCAGTATTTT.

The V call is TRBV13, the J call TRBJ1-2; D is undetermined. Germline CDR1 PRHDT, CDR2 FYEKMQ (reference sequence). CDR3 length: 14 amino acids. V lost 0 bases, J lost 5 bases, and 10 bases lay in between. The CDR3 here is CASSLGSSTYGYTF. The CDR3 DNA reads TGTGCCAGCAGCTTAGGCTCCAGTACGTATGGCTACACCTTC. The full variable domain, with the rest looked up from reference TRBV13 and TRBJ1-2, is AAGVIQSPRHLIKEKRETATLKCYPIPRHDTVYWYQQGPGQDPQFLISFYEKMQSDKGSIPDRFSAQQFSDYHSELNMSSLELGDSALYFCASSLGSSTYGYTFGSGTRLTVV.

The rearrangement links TRBV5-1 to TRBJ2-5, with TRBD2 matching 11 bases. With the DNA end fitting TRBJ2-7 better, the J assignment may be wrong. Germline loops: CDR1 SGHRS, CDR2 YFSETQ. CDR3 length: 16 residues. CDR3 loop: CASSLVTSGNSYEQYF. CDR3 DNA: TGCGCCAGCAGCTTGGTGACTAGCGGGAACTCCTACGAGCAGTACTTC.

The chain has TRBV1 and TRBJ1-2. TRBV1 is a pseudogene locus. The CDR3 spans 15 residues. CDR3 bases: TGCACCAGCAGCCAAGATTGGAGGGGAAGAGGCGGCTACACCTTC. Its translation: CTSSQDWRGRGGYTF.

The V and J genes are TRBV6-5 and TRBJ2-7; a weak D match, TRBD2 (6 bases). V lost 6 bases and J lost 0, with 15 bases in between. From germline, CDR1 is MNHEY and CDR2 SVGAGI. This CDR3 has 15 amino acids. The CDR3 DNA reads TGTGCCAGCAGAGCCTTCGGGGGTGGCTCCTACGAGCAGTACTTC. As protein: CASRAFGGGSYEQYF.

The chain combines TRBV5-1 with TRBJ1-1, with 8 bases that match TRBD1. This CDR3 region has 15 residues. The V gene end was trimmed by 3 bases and the J gene end by 5 bases; junction bases not matched to a gene: 9. Germline-derived CDR1 and CDR2 are SGHRS and YFSETQ. Written as DNA, the CDR3 is TGCGCCAGCAGCTGGGCCGGACAGGGAGATACTGAAGCTTTCTTT. Translated: CASSWAGQGDTEAFF. The full variable domain, its missing parts supplied by reference TRBV5-1 and TRBJ1-1, is KAGVTQTPRYLIKTRGQQVTLSCSPISGHRSVSWYQQTPGQGLQFLFEYFSETQRNKGNFPGRFSGRQFSNSRSEMNVSTLELGDSALYLCASSWAGQGDTEAFFGQGTRLTVV.

J is TRBJ2-1 and V is TRBV19; no definite D call. V was shortened by 3 bases and J by 7 bases, with 7 bases between the two germline ends. The CDR3 spans 12 residues. CDR1 LNHDA and CDR2 SQIVND come from the germline V gene (reference sequence). The CDR3 sequence is CASSMGRNEQFF. CDR3 coding DNA: TGTGCCAGTAGTATGGGCAGGAATGAGCAGTTCTTC.

The rearrangement links TRBV4-3 to TRBJ2-1; 7 nucleotides match TRBD1. This CDR3 comprises 17 residues. V lost 4 bases to trimming and J lost 4 bases; unmatched junction nucleotides: 13. Germline assignment: CDR1 LGHNA and CDR2 YSLEER. The CDR3 DNA reads as TGCGCCAGCAGCCGACAACACAACAGGGGACAATACAATGAGCAGTTCTTC. Amino acid sequence: CASSRQHNRGQYNEQFF.

This chain links TRBV15 with TRBJ1-1; D not resolved. The CDR3 is 13 residues long. Germline lookup yields CDR1 LNHNV and CDR2 YYDKDF (reference sequence). The V end lost 5 bases, the J end lost 0 bases, and 7 bases lay between the germline ends. CDR3 sequence: CATSHSMNTEAFF. CDR3 DNA sequence: TGTGCCACCAGCCACAGCATGAACACTGAAGCTTTCTTT. The full variable domain, its missing parts supplied by reference TRBV15 and TRBJ1-1, is DAMVIQNPRYQVTQFGKPVTLSCSQTLNHNVMYWYQQKSSQAPKLLFHYYDKDFNNEADTPDNFQSRRPNTSFCFLDIRSPGLGDTAMYLCATSHSMNTEAFFGQGTRLTVV.

This chain uses TRBV15 with TRBJ1-2; 9 nucleotides match TRBD1. V was pared by 6 bases and J by 1 base, with 9 bases of the junction left unmatched. Germline-derived CDR1 and CDR2 are LNHNV and YYDKDF (reference sequence). The CDR3 length is 16 residues. The chain's CDR3 is CATRASDRGFNYGYTF. The DNA for the CDR3 is TGTGCCACCAGGGCATCCGACAGGGGGTTTAACTATGGCTACACCTTC.

The rearrangement links TRBV28 to TRBJ2-1; maybe TRBD1 (5 bases). The germline V gene has CDR1 MDHEN and CDR2 SYDVKM. V was trimmed by 8 bases and J by 7 bases, leaving 18 bases between them. This CDR3 has 14 amino acids. The DNA for the CDR3 is TGTGCCAGCTTAGCACAGGCCATCGGGAATGAGCAGTTCTTC. It specifies CASLAQAIGNEQFF. The variable domain in full, completed from reference TRBV28 and TRBJ2-1, reads DVKVTQSSRYLVKRTGEKVFLECVQDMDHENMFWYRQDPGLGLRLIYFSYDVKMKEKGDIPEGYSVSREKKERFSLILESASTNQTSMYLCASLAQAIGNEQFFGPGTRLTVL.

CDR3: CASGRGNSYNEQFF. The CDR3 nucleotides read TGCGCCAGCGGACGCGGGAACTCCTACAATGAGCAGTTCTTC. The V call is TRBV5-1, the J call TRBJ2-1, with D tentatively TRBD2 (6 bases). CDR3 length: 14 amino acids. The germline V gene encodes CDR1 SGHRS and CDR2 YFSETQ. Trimming took off 7 bases at V and 0 bases at J, with 11 bases between the two ends. The complete variable domain, with remaining parts taken from reference TRBV5-1 and TRBJ2-1, reads KAGVTQTPRYLIKTRGQQVTLSCSPISGHRSVSWYQQTPGQGLQFLFEYFSETQRNKGNFPGRFSGRQFSNSRSEMNVSTLELGDSALYLCASGRGNSYNEQFFGPGTRLTVL.

V is TRBV14 and J is TRBJ2-7; weak D call: TRBD2 (5 bases). The ends were cut back, 1 base at V and 8 bases at J, with 12 bases in the middle. There are 13 residues in the CDR3. Per the germline V gene, CDR1 is SGHDN and CDR2 is FVKESK. In nucleotides, the CDR3 is TGTGCCAGCAGCCAAGCGGTAGCGATAAAGCAGTACTTC. The encoded protein is CASSQAVAIKQYF. Looking up the rest from reference TRBV14 and TRBJ2-7 gives the full variable domain: EAGVTQFPSHSVIEKGQTVTLRCDPISGHDNLYWYRRVMGKEIKFLLHFVKESKQDESGMPNNRFLAERTGGTYSTLKVQPAELEDSGVYFCASSQAVAIKQYFGPGTRLTVT.

The chain is built from TRBV14 and TRBJ2-3; 9 bases are a match to TRBD1. V shed 1 base, J shed 6 bases, and the junction held 5 bases outside the gene matches. The CDR3 totals 15 residues. Germline loops: CDR1 SGHDN, CDR2 FVKESK. The CDR3 DNA reads as TGTGCCAGCAGCCAAGGGGACAGGGTAAAGGATACGCAGTATTTT. Translating it yields CASSQGDRVKDTQYF.

The chain uses TRBV10-1 and TRBJ2-7; 10 bases map to TRBD1. Trimming removed 11 bases from V and 2 bases from J; junction bases left unmatched: 6. Germline V gene lookup returns CDR1 WNHNN and CDR2 SYGVQD (reference sequence). The CDR3 is 13 amino acids. The CDR3 reads CAGDRGITYEQYF. The CDR3 DNA reads as TGCGCCGGGGACAGGGGAATAACCTACGAGCAGTACTTC.